The 8 T cell receptor beta chains below all came from one sample that was sequenced in a study of T cells in tuberculosis. Using immunoSEQ multiplex PCR, the repertoire was profiled, and TCRdb retains in-frame clones only, with some absent. Altogether more than 35,000 clones are present, more than 90% being singletons, with the ten largest covering roughly 7%. The sample consisted of PBMCs. Receptor source: a donor under 30 with latent tuberculosis or without tuberculosis infection.

The chain combines TRBV7-8 with TRBJ1-2; TRBD1 matches 10 bases. With V trimmed by 1 base and J by 3 bases, 5 bases remained unmatched. The CDR3 has 16 amino acids. CDR1 SGHVS and CDR2 FQNEAQ come from the germline V gene. CDR3 in DNA: TGTGCCAGCAGCTTAGGACAGGGGGCTCCTTACTATGGCTACACCTTC. It encodes CASSLGQGAPYYGYTF.

The chain employs TRBV7-2 and TRBJ1-5, with D perhaps matching TRBD1 (5 bases). V was cut by 3 bases and J by 2 bases, with 14 bases left in between. CDR3 size: 16 residues. The germline gives CDR1 SGHTA, CDR2 FQGNSA. The CDR3 DNA is TGTGCCAGCAGCTTCCGCGGGACTCTAGGCAATCAGCCCCAGCATTTT. It specifies CASSFRGTLGNQPQHF.

The rearrangement joins TRBV5-1 to TRBJ2-4, with 7 nucleotides matching TRBD1. This CDR3 comprises 17 residues. Germline CDR1 is SGHRS and CDR2 is YFSETQ. J gave up 2 bases and V 4 bases, and 12 bases lay outside the gene matches. In nucleotides, the CDR3 is TGCGCCAGCAGCGACAGACAGGGTATGTTGCCCAAAAACATTCAGTACTTC. Translation gives CASSDRQGMLPKNIQYF.

The chain joins TRBV25-1 to TRBJ2-3; 14 nucleotides align to TRBD2. The V gene end was trimmed by 5 bases and the J gene end by 6 bases; junction bases not matched to a gene: 7. The CDR3 is 16 amino acids. CDR1 is MGHDK and CDR2 is SYGVNS in the germline V gene. The CDR3 here is CASSTGLAGDVDTQYF. The CDR3 bases are TGTGCCAGCAGTACGGGACTAGCGGGAGACGTGGATACGCAGTATTTT.

The CDR3 reads CASTPRVLTEAFF. In DNA, the CDR3 is TGTGCCAGCACGCCCCGAGTCTTGACTGAAGCTTTCTTT. This chain connects TRBV6-1 to TRBJ1-1; unclear D gene. Germline V gene data show CDR1 as MNHNS and CDR2 as SASEGT. The ends were cut back, 7 bases at V and 5 bases at J, with 14 bases in the middle. The length of the CDR3 is 13 residues.

The rearrangement joins TRBV2 to TRBJ1-1; D possibly corresponds to TRBD1 (6 bases). The CDR3 is 12 amino acids. Germline V CDR1 and CDR2: SNHLY, FYNNEI. Between the trimmed V and J ends, which lost 7 bases and 6 bases, there was a span of 12 bases. Written as DNA, the CDR3 is TGTGCCAGCAACCCACAGGGACCTGAAGCTTTCTTT. The encoded protein is CASNPQGPEAFF.

This clone appeared a single time. The rearrangement joins TRBV6-6 to TRBJ1-5; maybe TRBD1 (5 bases). In germline, CDR1 is MNHNY, CDR2 SVGAGI (reference sequence). This CDR3 is built from 15 residues. Trimming took 5 bases from V and 2 from J, leaving 13 bases between them. The CDR3 sequence is CASSKGRGGNQPQHF. CDR3 coding DNA: TGTGCCAGCAGTAAAGGGAGGGGCGGCAATCAGCCCCAGCATTTT.

The chain combines TRBV6-1 with TRBJ2-1, with 9 nucleotides matching TRBD2. V trimming: 1 base; J trimming: 10 bases; junction bases outside the gene matches: 5. This CDR3 is built from 14 residues. CDR1 and CDR2 from the germline V gene are MNHNS and SASEGT. The CDR3 loop is CASSEGSLAGEQFF. The CDR3 bases are TGTGCCAGCAGTGAAGGGAGTCTAGCGGGAGAGCAGTTCTTC.